Presented here are 15 T cell receptor beta chains from one specimen sequenced in a study of blood T cells in healthy people across ages. It was with a sample-barcoded 5' primer and a J-beta primer mix that a second PCR of about 6 to 12 cycles was run. A single record per CDR3 protein comes from TCRdb applying MiXCR to the 5' RACE reads. The repertoire holds 1.5 million to 1.8 million distinct CDR3 sequences, with approximately 42% as singletons. The sequencing sample was made of blood. These receptors came from a woman aged 18-35 years in good health.

This chain links TRBV7-2 with TRBJ2-7; possibly TRBD1 or TRBD2 for D (5 bases each). The germline V gene has CDR1 SGHTA and CDR2 FQGNSA. The ends were cut back, 4 bases at V and 4 bases at J, with 20 bases in the middle. The length of the CDR3 is 16 residues. DNA for the CDR3: TGTGCCAGCAGCTCCCACCTAGGGACGAGAGGATACGAGCAGTACTTC. This encodes CASSSHLGTRGYEQYF.

V gene TRBV7-9 combines with J gene TRBJ1-2; TRBD1 agrees at 7 bases. Germline lookup yields CDR1 SEHNR and CDR2 FQNEAQ (reference sequence). Losses at the gene ends were 9 bases for V and 6 bases for J; bases not matched to a gene: 4. CDR3 size: 11 residues. This chain's CDR3 is CASPGQDGYTF. The CDR3, as DNA: TGTGCCAGTCCTGGACAGGATGGCTACACCTTC.

The rearrangement joins TRBV25-1 to TRBJ1-6; D might be TRBD1 (6 bases). The germline V and J ends were trimmed by 1 base and 3 bases, with 10 bases remaining between them. This CDR3 region has 16 residues. Looked up from germline, CDR1 is MGHDK and CDR2 is SYGVNS. CDR3 protein: CASSESGTLYNSPLHF. The CDR3 DNA reads as TGTGCCAGCAGTGAATCTGGGACACTCTATAATTCACCCCTCCACTTT. Full variable domain (outside the CDR3, taken from reference TRBV25-1 and TRBJ1-6): EADIYQTPRYLVIGTGKKITLECSQTMGHDKMYWYQQDPGMELHLIHYSYGVNSTEKGDLSSESTVSRIRTEHFPLTLESARPSHTSQYLCASSESGTLYNSPLHFGNGTRLTVT.

This clonotype has just a few counts. The chain has TRBV20-1 and TRBJ2-3; 9 bases map to TRBD2. The CDR3 contains 17 residues. J lost 2 bases, V lost 1 base, and 10 bases had no gene match. Germline V gene data show CDR1 as DFQATT and CDR2 as SNEGSKA (reference sequence). CDR3 in DNA: TGCAGTGCTAGAGCCCTGCTTGCGGGAGGGCTCACAGATACGCAGTATTTT. Its translation: CSARALLAGGLTDTQYF.

This clonotype occurred a few times. The chain joins TRBV30 to TRBJ2-2, with D perhaps being TRBD1 or TRBD2 (5 bases each). The CDR3 totals 11 residues. The germline gives CDR1 GTSNPN, CDR2 SVGIG (reference sequence). V was clipped by 5 bases and J by 6 bases, with 7 bases between them. The CDR3 region has the DNA TGTGCCTGGCAGGGACCCGGGGAGCTGTTTTTT. Translated: CAWQGPGELFF. Variable domain in full (rest from reference TRBV30 and TRBJ2-2): SQTIHQWPATLVQPVGSPLSLECTVEGTSNPNLYWYRQAAGRGLQLLFYSVGIGQISSEVPQNLSASRPQDRQFILSSKKLLLSDSGFYLCAWQGPGELFFGEGSRLTVL.

This clonotype turned up a few times. The chain combines TRBV6-2 or TRBV6-3 with TRBJ2-3; the D is unclear. There are 12 residues in the CDR3. The V and J ends lost 8 bases and 6 bases respectively, with 12 bases between them. CDR1 MNHEY and CDR2 SVGEGT come from the germline V gene. The CDR3 nucleotides are TGTGCCAGCGGGATGATAAGGGATACGCAGTATTTT. It specifies CASGMIRDTQYF.

This clonotype was observed a few times. The chain links TRBV7-2 to TRBJ2-1; unclear D gene. CDR1 and CDR2 (germline): SGHTA, FQGNSA. Trimming took 1 base from V and 9 from J, leaving 13 bases between them. The CDR3 has 14 residues. Here the CDR3 DNA reads TGTGCCAGCAGCTTAGGGGCAGCCCAATTTGAGCAGTTCTTC. Amino acids: CASSLGAAQFEQFF.

This chain joins TRBV13 and TRBJ2-1; D might be TRBD1 or TRBD2, each matching 6 bases. The V end lost 4 bases, the J end lost 6 bases, and 13 bases lay between the germline ends. The CDR3 loop spans 14 amino acids. The germline CDR1 and CDR2 sequences are PRHDT and FYEKMQ (reference sequence). CDR3 sequence reads: CASSSTWGANEQFF. CDR3 nucleotide sequence: TGTGCCAGCAGCTCTACGTGGGGGGCCAATGAGCAGTTCTTC. Combining the CDR3 with reference TRBV13 and TRBJ2-1 gives the whole variable domain AAGVIQSPRHLIKEKRETATLKCYPIPRHDTVYWYQQGPGQDPQFLISFYEKMQSDKGSIPDRFSAQQFSDYHSELNMSSLELGDSALYFCASSSTWGANEQFFGPGTRLTVL.

This clonotype has a count of ten or more. CDR3 bases: TGTGCCAGCAGTTGGGTAGCGGGAGCGGGTGATACGCAGTATTTT. It translates to CASSWVAGAGDTQYF. This chain links TRBV12-3 or TRBV12-4 with TRBJ2-3; 9 nucleotides align to TRBD2. This CDR3 is 15 amino acids long. V trimming: 4 bases; J trimming: 6 bases; junction bases outside the gene matches: 8.

A few counts support this clonotype. The rearrangement joins TRBV10-3 to TRBJ1-1; the D gene is possibly TRBD1 (6 bases). The CDR3 contains 13 residues. V was shortened by 6 bases and J by 0 bases, with 8 bases between the two germline ends. From germline, CDR1 is ENHRY and CDR2 SYGVKD. CDR3 sequence: CAIRDSLNTEAFF. The CDR3 DNA sequence: TGTGCCATCAGGGACAGCCTGAACACTGAAGCTTTCTTT.

CDR3 coding DNA: TGTGCCAGCAGCTTAGACAGAGCCTTGATGGGCACTGAAGCTTTCTTT. This gives the protein CASSLDRALMGTEAFF. This chain links TRBV7-2 with TRBJ1-1; D is unclear. V lost 1 base, J lost 4 bases, and 16 bases lay in between. The CDR3 runs 16 residues. From germline, CDR1 is SGHTA and CDR2 FQGNSA.

The chain uses TRBV7-9 and TRBJ1-2, with 8 bases fitting TRBD1. This CDR3 comprises 13 residues. V trimming: 7 bases; J trimming: 3 bases; junction bases outside the gene matches: 4. Germline values: CDR1 SEHNR, CDR2 FQNEAQ (reference sequence). The CDR3 loop is CASTLTGDYGYTF. CDR3 in DNA: TGTGCCAGCACTCTGACAGGGGACTATGGCTACACCTTC.

This clonotype was observed a handful of times. V and J are TRBV4-1 and TRBJ1-1, with D maybe TRBD1 (5 bases). Germline V gene lookup returns CDR1 MGHRA and CDR2 YSYEKL. With 6 bases removed from V and 1 base from J, the gap between germline ends came to 12 bases. The CDR3 is made up of 14 amino acids. The CDR3, as DNA: TGCGCCAGCAGTAAAGGGGAGGGGAACACTGAAGCTTTCTTT. This sequence encodes CASSKGEGNTEAFF.

The chain couples TRBV6-2 or TRBV6-3 to TRBJ2-2; 8 nucleotides align to TRBD2. Germline CDR1 reads MNHEY; CDR2 reads SVGEGT. J was trimmed by 3 bases and V by 0 bases; bases with no gene match: 3. The CDR3 spans 16 residues. CDR3 nucleotide sequence: TGTGCCAGCAGTTACTCGCCAGCGGGAGACACCGGGGAGCTGTTTTTT. As protein: CASSYSPAGDTGELFF.

This chain joins TRBV12-3 or TRBV12-4 and TRBJ1-2; 12 bases align to TRBD1. The V gene end was trimmed by 5 bases and the J gene end by 10 bases; junction bases not matched to a gene: 5. The CDR3 consists of 13 residues. The CDR3 sequence is CASSGTGGRFYTF. CDR3 nucleotides: TGTGCCAGCAGTGGGACAGGGGGCAGGTTCTACACCTTC.